This entry features one T cell receptor beta chain sequence. Its antigen is unknown. The assay was immunoSEQ multiplex PCR, and TCRdb's table has in-frame clones only and misses some. In the table there are 2 million to 2.5 million clones, approximately 96% of which are singletons. The entry originates in a study of shared clonotypes between healthy human individuals. Overall study findings and caveats: Researchers found naive subsets generally carried larger estimated richness than memory subsets.

The CDR3 loop spans 14 amino acids. Per germline, CDR1 MNHNY and CDR2 SVGAGI (reference sequence). Trimming removed 2 bases at V and 5 bases at J, with 11 bases between. Sequencing input: naive CD4+ T cells sorted from blood. Sample subset: CD45RA+ positively selected. This sequence joins TRBV6-6 and TRBJ2-3, with a tentative D call TRBD2 (5 bases). The clonotype comes from a young man in good health. This chain's CDR3 is CASSYVGVGDTQYF. Here the CDR3 DNA reads TGTGCCAGCAGTTACGTGGGAGTTGGAGATACGCAGTATTTT.